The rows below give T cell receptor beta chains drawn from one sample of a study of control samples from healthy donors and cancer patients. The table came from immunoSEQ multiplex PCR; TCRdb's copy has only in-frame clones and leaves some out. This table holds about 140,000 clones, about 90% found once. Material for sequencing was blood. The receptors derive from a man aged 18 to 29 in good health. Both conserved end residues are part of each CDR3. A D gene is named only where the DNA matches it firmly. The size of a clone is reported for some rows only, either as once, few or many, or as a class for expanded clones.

CDR3nt: TGTGCCAGCAGTTACGGGGACGGCTATGGCTACACCTTC
CDR3aa: CASSYGDGYGYTF
len: 13
abundance: NA
v_gene: TRBV6-5
j_gene: TRBJ1-2
d_gene: NA

CDR3nt: TGTGCCAGCAGTTACGAGATAGCGGGGGTCGACAATGAGCAGTTCTTC
CDR3aa: CASSYEIAGVDNEQFF
len: 16
abundance: NA
v_gene: TRBV6-2/TRBV6-3
j_gene: TRBJ2-1
d_gene: TRBD2

CDR3nt: TGTGCCAGCAGTTTAGGGGGTGGGCCTAACTATGGCTACACCTTC
CDR3aa: CASSLGGGPNYGYTF
len: 15
abundance: NA
v_gene: TRBV27
j_gene: TRBJ1-2
d_gene: NA

CDR3nt: TGTGCCAGCAGCTTCCACCGACGGTCCAGCACAGATACGCAGTATTTT
CDR3aa: CASSFHRRSSTDTQYF
len: 16
abundance: NA
v_gene: TRBV7-2
j_gene: TRBJ2-3
d_gene: NA

CDR3nt: TGTGCCAGCAGTTTACAGGTGATGGATGGCTACACCTTC
CDR3aa: CASSLQVMDGYTF
len: 13
abundance: few
v_gene: TRBV6-2/TRBV6-3
j_gene: TRBJ1-2
d_gene: NA

CDR3nt: TGTGCCAGCTCACGACAAGGGCAGGGTGGCGCAGATACGCAGTATTTT
CDR3aa: CASSRQGQGGADTQYF
len: 16
abundance: NA
v_gene: TRBV18
j_gene: TRBJ2-3
d_gene: NA

CDR3nt: TGTGCCAGCCGGACAGGGCCTTATGAAAAACTGTTTTTT
CDR3aa: CASRTGPYEKLFF
len: 13
abundance: NA
v_gene: TRBV27
j_gene: TRBJ1-4
d_gene: TRBD1

CDR3nt: TGTGCCAGCAGTTACTCAGGAACGAACACCGGGGAGCTGTTTTTT
CDR3aa: CASSYSGTNTGELFF
len: 15
abundance: NA
v_gene: TRBV6-5
j_gene: TRBJ2-2
d_gene: NA

CDR3nt: TGTGCCAGCAGCGCTAGCGGGGGCACCTACAATGAGCAGTTCTTC
CDR3aa: CASSASGGTYNEQFF
len: 15
abundance: NA
v_gene: TRBV5-5
j_gene: TRBJ2-1
d_gene: TRBD2

CDR3nt: TGTGCCAGCAGCGTCACAGGGTACAACGAGCAGTACTTC
CDR3aa: CASSVTGYNEQYF
len: 13
abundance: NA
v_gene: TRBV7-2
j_gene: TRBJ2-7
d_gene: NA

CDR3nt: TGTGCCAGTAGTAGGGACCGGGAGGTTTTCTACGAGCAGTACTTC
CDR3aa: CASSRDREVFYEQYF
len: 15
abundance: NA
v_gene: TRBV19
j_gene: TRBJ2-7
d_gene: TRBD2

CDR3nt: TGTGCCAGCAGCTTGTTCACCCGCGGGGGGAACAATAGCAATCAGCCCCAGCATTTT
CDR3aa: CASSLFTRGGNNSNQPQHF
len: 19
abundance: NA
v_gene: TRBV5-8
j_gene: TRBJ1-5
d_gene: NA

CDR3nt: TGTGCCAGCAGCCCCGACAGGGGCATTCAGTACTTC
CDR3aa: CASSPDRGIQYF
len: 12
abundance: NA
v_gene: TRBV7-9
j_gene: TRBJ2-4
d_gene: TRBD1

CDR3nt: TGTGCCATCAGTGAAGGTTGGAGCACAGATACGCAGTATTTT
CDR3aa: CAISEGWSTDTQYF
len: 14
abundance: NA
v_gene: TRBV10-3
j_gene: TRBJ2-3
d_gene: NA

CDR3nt: TGTGCCAGCAGTTATGCAGGGGGACGGGCTGAAGCTTTCTTT
CDR3aa: CASSYAGGRAEAFF
len: 14
abundance: NA
v_gene: TRBV6-5
j_gene: TRBJ1-1
d_gene: TRBD1

CDR3nt: TGTGCCTGGGCCACGACAGGGGGCACCTACGAGCAGTACTTC
CDR3aa: CAWATTGGTYEQYF
len: 14
abundance: once
v_gene: TRBV30
j_gene: TRBJ2-7
d_gene: TRBD1

CDR3nt: TGTGCCAGCAGCGTTAGACTAGCGGGAGTATACGAGCAGTACTTC
CDR3aa: CASSVRLAGVYEQYF
len: 15
abundance: few
v_gene: TRBV7-2
j_gene: TRBJ2-7
d_gene: TRBD2

CDR3nt: TGTGCCAGCAGCCATAACAGGGTCGGCTACACCTTC
CDR3aa: CASSHNRVGYTF
len: 12
abundance: few
v_gene: TRBV7-8
j_gene: TRBJ1-2
d_gene: NA

CDR3nt: TGCGCCAGCAGCACGGGGGAGGTCTATGGCTACACCTTC
CDR3aa: CASSTGEVYGYTF
len: 13
abundance: once
v_gene: TRBV5-1
j_gene: TRBJ1-2
d_gene: NA

CDR3nt: TGTGCCAGCAGCTATGGACTAACCACTGAAGCTTTCTTT
CDR3aa: CASSYGLTTEAFF
len: 13
abundance: NA
v_gene: TRBV7-6
j_gene: TRBJ1-1
d_gene: NA

CDR3nt: TGTGCCAGCAATGAAGATGGGGGAGGGAATCAGCCCCAGCATTTT
CDR3aa: CASNEDGGGNQPQHF
len: 15
abundance: NA
v_gene: TRBV2
j_gene: TRBJ1-5
d_gene: NA

CDR3nt: TGTGCCAGCAGCGCCACGGGGGGAGGCAATCAGCCCCAGCATTTT
CDR3aa: CASSATGGGNQPQHF
len: 15
abundance: NA
v_gene: TRBV6-5
j_gene: TRBJ1-5
d_gene: NA

CDR3nt: TGTGCCAGCAGTTTTCGGACAGGGATTGGCTACACCTTC
CDR3aa: CASSFRTGIGYTF
len: 13
abundance: NA
v_gene: TRBV28
j_gene: TRBJ1-2
d_gene: TRBD1

CDR3nt: TGTGCCAGCAGCTTAGGAGGCAGGGGCTTCGATGAGCAGTTCTTC
CDR3aa: CASSLGGRGFDEQFF
len: 15
abundance: NA
v_gene: TRBV7-6
j_gene: TRBJ2-1
d_gene: NA

CDR3nt: TGTGCCAGCAGCTTGGAGTCCAGGCTCGAGCAGTACTTC
CDR3aa: CASSLESRLEQYF
len: 13
abundance: NA
v_gene: TRBV5-5
j_gene: TRBJ2-7
d_gene: NA

CDR3nt: TGTGCCAGCAGCGGACGGACGCAAGAGACCCAGTACTTC
CDR3aa: CASSGRTQETQYF
len: 13
abundance: NA
v_gene: TRBV7-2
j_gene: TRBJ2-5
d_gene: NA

CDR3nt: TGTGCCAGCAGTTACTCAGGGGCTAGCGGGTCGGAGACCCAGTACTTC
CDR3aa: CASSYSGASGSETQYF
len: 16
abundance: once
v_gene: TRBV6-6
j_gene: TRBJ2-5
d_gene: TRBD2

CDR3nt: TGTGCCAGCAGTCCCAGAGCAGGGACTAGCGGGGGTTCCAACACAGATACGCAGTATTTT
CDR3aa: CASSPRAGTSGGSNTDTQYF
len: 20
abundance: NA
v_gene: TRBV27
j_gene: TRBJ2-3
d_gene: TRBD2

CDR3nt: TGTGCCAGCAGCCTGGGACTAGCGGGGGGCCCCACAGATACGCAGTATTTT
CDR3aa: CASSLGLAGGPTDTQYF
len: 17
abundance: NA
v_gene: TRBV3-1/TRBV3-2
j_gene: TRBJ2-3
d_gene: TRBD2

CDR3nt: TGTGCCAGCACCCATTTAAAGGGAACCTACGAGCAGTACTTC
CDR3aa: CASTHLKGTYEQYF
len: 14
abundance: NA
v_gene: TRBV21-1
j_gene: TRBJ2-7
d_gene: NA

CDR3nt: TGTGCCAGTAGTAGACAGGGCTCCTACGAGCAGTACTTC
CDR3aa: CASSRQGSYEQYF
len: 13
abundance: NA
v_gene: TRBV19
j_gene: TRBJ2-7
d_gene: TRBD1

CDR3nt: TGTGCCAGCAGCTTAGCGGGGGCCGGTGAGACCCAGTACTTC
CDR3aa: CASSLAGAGETQYF
len: 14
abundance: NA
v_gene: TRBV5-4
j_gene: TRBJ2-5
d_gene: TRBD2

CDR3nt: TGTGCCAGCTCTCGGGACACTGAAACAGATACGCAGTATTTT
CDR3aa: CASSRDTETDTQYF
len: 14
abundance: NA
v_gene: TRBV2
j_gene: TRBJ2-3
d_gene: NA

CDR3nt: TGTGCCAGCAGCCGGGGACAGGGGGCCCGAGTGGATGAGCAGTTCTTC
CDR3aa: CASSRGQGARVDEQFF
len: 16
abundance: NA
v_gene: TRBV5-4
j_gene: TRBJ2-1
d_gene: TRBD1

CDR3nt: TGTGCCAGCAGTGAAGGACAGCCCGGCGCCTACGAGCAGTACTTC
CDR3aa: CASSEGQPGAYEQYF
len: 15
abundance: NA
v_gene: TRBV2
j_gene: TRBJ2-7
d_gene: NA

CDR3nt: TGTGCCAGCAGGTACTATGGAGGGGGCTACACCTTC
CDR3aa: CASRYYGGGYTF
len: 12
abundance: NA
v_gene: TRBV12-3/TRBV12-4
j_gene: TRBJ1-2
d_gene: NA

CDR3nt: TGTGCCAGCAGTTCCCGACTAGCGGGGGGGGAGACCCAGTACTTC
CDR3aa: CASSSRLAGGETQYF
len: 15
abundance: NA
v_gene: TRBV27
j_gene: TRBJ2-5
d_gene: TRBD2

CDR3nt: TGTGCCAGCAGCCAGACAGGGGGTCGAAACACCATATATTTT
CDR3aa: CASSQTGGRNTIYF
len: 14
abundance: few
v_gene: TRBV5-4
j_gene: TRBJ1-3
d_gene: TRBD1

CDR3nt: TGTGCCAGCAGTTTGTCCGGGGGCGGTTACAATGAGCAGTTCTTC
CDR3aa: CASSLSGGGYNEQFF
len: 15
abundance: NA
v_gene: TRBV28
j_gene: TRBJ2-1
d_gene: NA

CDR3nt: TGTGCCAGCAGCGGGCTAGCGGGGGTCAACACCGGGGAGCTGTTTTTT
CDR3aa: CASSGLAGVNTGELFF
len: 16
abundance: NA
v_gene: TRBV9
j_gene: TRBJ2-2
d_gene: TRBD2

CDR3nt: TGCGCCAGCAGTCAATCGAAAGGGGCGAATTCACCCCTCCACTTT
CDR3aa: CASSQSKGANSPLHF
len: 15
abundance: NA
v_gene: TRBV23-1
j_gene: TRBJ1-6
d_gene: NA

CDR3nt: TGTGCCAGCAGCTTTCGGACAGGGAGCTCCTATAATTCACCCCTCCACTTT
CDR3aa: CASSFRTGSSYNSPLHF
len: 17
abundance: NA
v_gene: TRBV3-1/TRBV3-2
j_gene: TRBJ1-6
d_gene: TRBD1

CDR3nt: TGTGCCAGCAGCTCGGGACAGGGACACAATGAGCAGTTCTTC
CDR3aa: CASSSGQGHNEQFF
len: 14
abundance: NA
v_gene: TRBV7-3
j_gene: TRBJ2-1
d_gene: TRBD1

CDR3nt: TGTGCCAGTAGTAGCGGGGGGGCCTACGAGCAGTACTTC
CDR3aa: CASSSGGAYEQYF
len: 13
abundance: NA
v_gene: TRBV19
j_gene: TRBJ2-7
d_gene: TRBD2

CDR3nt: TGTGCCAGCAGCTTACAGGGATCCTCCTATAATTCACCCCTCCACTTT
CDR3aa: CASSLQGSSYNSPLHF
len: 16
abundance: NA
v_gene: TRBV7-6
j_gene: TRBJ1-6
d_gene: NA

CDR3nt: TGTGCCAGCAGCTTAGGGGGGACAGGGTGGGGCGAGCAGTACTTC
CDR3aa: CASSLGGTGWGEQYF
len: 15
abundance: NA
v_gene: TRBV7-8
j_gene: TRBJ2-7
d_gene: TRBD1

CDR3nt: TGTGCCAGCAGCGTCGCTAGCGGGTGGGAGACCCAGTACTTC
CDR3aa: CASSVASGWETQYF
len: 14
abundance: few
v_gene: TRBV9
j_gene: TRBJ2-5
d_gene: TRBD2

CDR3nt: TGTGCCAGCAGCCCCCGCAGATCGCAGAATGGCTACACCTTC
CDR3aa: CASSPRRSQNGYTF
len: 14
abundance: NA
v_gene: TRBV3-1/TRBV3-2
j_gene: TRBJ1-2
d_gene: NA

CDR3nt: TGTGCCAGTAGTATCCCGGACAGCCAAGAGACCCAGTACTTC
CDR3aa: CASSIPDSQETQYF
len: 14
abundance: NA
v_gene: TRBV19
j_gene: TRBJ2-5
d_gene: NA

CDR3nt: TGTGCCAGTATTCTGGCGGGGACGGCTGGAAACACCATATATTTT
CDR3aa: CASILAGTAGNTIYF
len: 15
abundance: NA
v_gene: TRBV19
j_gene: TRBJ1-3
d_gene: NA

CDR3nt: TGCGCCAGCAGCTTAGGTGCTTTAGAGACTAGGTCATATGATACGCAGTATTTT
CDR3aa: CASSLGALETRSYDTQYF
len: 18
abundance: NA
v_gene: TRBV5-1
j_gene: TRBJ2-3
d_gene: NA

CDR3nt: TGTGCCAGCAGTTTTCAGGGTTATAATTCACCCCTCCACTTT
CDR3aa: CASSFQGYNSPLHF
len: 14
abundance: once
v_gene: TRBV27
j_gene: TRBJ1-6
d_gene: NA

CDR3nt: TGTGCCAGCAGTCTTGAAGGGGGCGCAAAAGAGACCCAGTACTTC
CDR3aa: CASSLEGGAKETQYF
len: 15
abundance: NA
v_gene: TRBV28
j_gene: TRBJ2-5
d_gene: TRBD1

CDR3nt: TGTGCCAGCAGCAGGGGTTACGGGCTTGAAGCTTTCTTT
CDR3aa: CASSRGYGLEAFF
len: 13
abundance: once
v_gene: TRBV14
j_gene: TRBJ1-1
d_gene: NA

CDR3nt: TGTGCCAGCAGCTTCCGGGGAACAGGGAGTTACAATGAGCAGTTCTTC
CDR3aa: CASSFRGTGSYNEQFF
len: 16
abundance: NA
v_gene: TRBV7-2
j_gene: TRBJ2-1
d_gene: NA

CDR3nt: TGTGCCAGCAGCTCACAAGGGGGTTTCGGCAACAATGAGCAGTTCTTC
CDR3aa: CASSSQGGFGNNEQFF
len: 16
abundance: once
v_gene: TRBV7-3
j_gene: TRBJ2-1
d_gene: NA

CDR3nt: TGTGCCAGCAGCTCCAGACAGGGCATGAACACTGAAGCTTTCTTT
CDR3aa: CASSSRQGMNTEAFF
len: 15
abundance: NA
v_gene: TRBV7-2
j_gene: TRBJ1-1
d_gene: TRBD1

CDR3nt: TGTGCCAGCAGCTCTAGGTGGGATCAGCCCCAGCATTTT
CDR3aa: CASSSRWDQPQHF
len: 13
abundance: NA
v_gene: TRBV5-5
j_gene: TRBJ1-5
d_gene: NA

CDR3nt: TGTGCCAGCAGCTTAGAAAGGGTTCAGGGGACCCAGTACTTC
CDR3aa: CASSLERVQGTQYF
len: 14
abundance: once
v_gene: TRBV7-2
j_gene: TRBJ2-5
d_gene: NA

CDR3nt: TGCAGTGCTAGTTTGTCCGGGACAGTAATCCTACAAGAGACCCAGTACTTC
CDR3aa: CSASLSGTVILQETQYF
len: 17
abundance: once
v_gene: TRBV20-1
j_gene: TRBJ2-5
d_gene: TRBD1